This T cell receptor beta chain appears in the sequencing data of a study of Ad26.COV2.S vaccination and SARS-CoV-2 variants. The repertoire was sequenced with immunoSEQ multiplex PCR; TCRdb's copy has only in-frame clones and lacks some. The sample shows about 680,000 clones, around 89% of them seen only once. This CDR3 is built from 14 residues. Trimming left V 4 bases short and J 4 bases short, with 13 bases between. Germline V gene data show CDR1 as MNHEY and CDR2 as SVGEGT. As concerns this clone: What it binds is unknown.

Regarding treatment: over 15 received Ad26.COV2.S at low or high dose, single or two shots; 5 received placebo; per-sample allocation not given. Day 63 after the first vaccine or placebo injection was the time point for sampling. Findings and caveats of the study: Spike-specific TCR breadth ran higher among vaccine recipients than placebo recipients. Researchers reported similar non-spike TCR breadth in vaccine and placebo recipients.

Sequencing was performed on peripheral blood, taken in a trial of Ad26.COV2.S vaccine versus placebo. V usage is TRBV6-2 or TRBV6-3 and J usage is TRBJ1-2, with a weak D call TRBD1 (6 bases). This TCR derives from a person between 18 and 65 years old who received the Ad26.COV2.S COVID-19 vaccine or a placebo. Here the CDR3 DNA reads TGTGCCAGCAGTTCCTCCGACAGGCTCTATGGCTACACCTTC. Its protein is CASSSSDRLYGYTF.